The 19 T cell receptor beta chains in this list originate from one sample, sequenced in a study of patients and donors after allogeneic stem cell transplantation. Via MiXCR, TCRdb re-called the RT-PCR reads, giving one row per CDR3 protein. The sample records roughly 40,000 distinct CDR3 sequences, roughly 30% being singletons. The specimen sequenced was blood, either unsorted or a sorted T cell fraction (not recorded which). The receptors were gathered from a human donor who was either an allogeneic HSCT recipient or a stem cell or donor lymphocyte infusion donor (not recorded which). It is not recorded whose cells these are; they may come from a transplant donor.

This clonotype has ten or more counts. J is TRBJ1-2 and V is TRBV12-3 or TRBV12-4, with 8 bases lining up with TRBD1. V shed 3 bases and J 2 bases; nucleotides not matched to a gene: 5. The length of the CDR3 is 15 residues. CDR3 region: CASSFSTGENYGYTF. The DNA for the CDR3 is TGTGCCAGCAGTTTTTCGACAGGGGAAAACTATGGCTACACCTTC.

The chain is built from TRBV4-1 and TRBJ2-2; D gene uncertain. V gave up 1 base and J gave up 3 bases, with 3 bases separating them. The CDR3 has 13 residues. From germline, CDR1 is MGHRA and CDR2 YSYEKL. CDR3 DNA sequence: TGCGCCAGCAGCCAAGGATACACCGGGGAGCTGTTTTTT. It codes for CASSQGYTGELFF.

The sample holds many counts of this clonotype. Here the CDR3 reads CASRQEVPTLYEQYF. DNA for the CDR3: TGTGCCAGCCGACAGGAGGTGCCCACTCTCTACGAGCAGTACTTC. The rearrangement joins TRBV27 to TRBJ2-7; tentatively, D is TRBD1 (6 bases). This CDR3 is 15 amino acids long. Germline CDR1 is MNHEY and CDR2 is SMNVEV (reference sequence). V lost 8 bases and J 3 bases, leaving 20 bases between the germline ends.

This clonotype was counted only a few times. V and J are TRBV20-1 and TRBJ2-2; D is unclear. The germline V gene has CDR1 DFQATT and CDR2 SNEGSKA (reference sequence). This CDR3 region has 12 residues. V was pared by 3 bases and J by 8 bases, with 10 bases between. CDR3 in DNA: TGCAGTGCTAGGGTACTGCGGGGGGAGCTGTTTTTT. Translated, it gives CSARVLRGELFF.

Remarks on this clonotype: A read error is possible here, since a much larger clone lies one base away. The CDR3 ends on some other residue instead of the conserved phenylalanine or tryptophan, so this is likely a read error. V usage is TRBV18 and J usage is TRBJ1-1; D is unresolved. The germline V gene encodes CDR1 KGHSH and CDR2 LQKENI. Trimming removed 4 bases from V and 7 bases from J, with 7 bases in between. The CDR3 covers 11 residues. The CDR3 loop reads CASSRDGEAFL. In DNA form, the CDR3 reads TGTGCCAGCTCACGCGACGGTGAAGCTTTCTTG.

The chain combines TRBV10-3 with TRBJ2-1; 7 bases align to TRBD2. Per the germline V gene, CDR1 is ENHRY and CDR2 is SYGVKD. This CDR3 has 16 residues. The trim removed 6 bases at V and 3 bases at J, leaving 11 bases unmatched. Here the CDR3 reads CAIRGEGSGDYNEQFF. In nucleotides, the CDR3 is TGTGCCATCAGAGGGGAGGGTAGCGGTGACTACAATGAGCAGTTCTTC.

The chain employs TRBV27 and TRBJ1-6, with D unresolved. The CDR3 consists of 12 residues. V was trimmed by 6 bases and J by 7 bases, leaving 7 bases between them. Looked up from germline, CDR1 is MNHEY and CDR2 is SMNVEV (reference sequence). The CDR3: CASSPNNSPLHF. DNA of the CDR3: TGTGCCAGCAGCCCTAACAATTCACCCCTCCACTTT.

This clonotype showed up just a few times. CDR3 sequence (DNA): TGCGCCAGCAGCCCGCAGGGGGATACGCAGTATTTT. The encoded protein is CASSPQGDTQYF. This rearrangement joins TRBV5-1 to TRBJ2-3, with D possibly matching TRBD1 (6 bases). The length of the CDR3 is 12 residues. Per germline, CDR1 SGHRS and CDR2 YFSETQ. Trimming took 4 bases from V and 6 from J, leaving 9 bases between them.

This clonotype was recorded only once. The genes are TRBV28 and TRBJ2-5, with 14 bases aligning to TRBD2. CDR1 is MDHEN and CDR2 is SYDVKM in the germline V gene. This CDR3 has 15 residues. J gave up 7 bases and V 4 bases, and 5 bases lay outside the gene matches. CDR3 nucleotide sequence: TGTGCCAGCAGTTCGCGAGGACTAGCGGGAGGGACCCAGTACTTC. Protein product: CASSSRGLAGGTQYF.

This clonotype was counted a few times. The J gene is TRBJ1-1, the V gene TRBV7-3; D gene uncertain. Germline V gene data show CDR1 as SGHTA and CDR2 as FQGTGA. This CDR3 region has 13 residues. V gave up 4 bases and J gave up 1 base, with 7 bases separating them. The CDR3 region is CASSSTGNTEAFF. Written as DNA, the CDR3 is TGTGCCAGCAGCTCTACGGGGAACACTGAAGCTTTCTTT.

The CDR3 reads CSATRSGTSGTGELFF. CDR3 DNA: TGCAGTGCTACTCGATCCGGGACTAGCGGCACCGGGGAGCTGTTTTTT. The chain carries TRBV20-1 and TRBJ2-2; 11 bases line up with TRBD2. The germline V gene has CDR1 DFQATT and CDR2 SNEGSKA (reference sequence). CDR3 length: 16 residues. V lost 4 bases to trimming and J lost 4 bases; unmatched junction nucleotides: 8.

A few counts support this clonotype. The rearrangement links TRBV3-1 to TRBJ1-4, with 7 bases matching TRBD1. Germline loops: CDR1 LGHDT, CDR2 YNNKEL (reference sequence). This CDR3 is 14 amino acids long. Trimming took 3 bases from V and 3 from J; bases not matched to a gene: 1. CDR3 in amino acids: CASSQGQSNEKLFF. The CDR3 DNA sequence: TGTGCCAGCAGCCAGGGACAGTCTAATGAAAAACTGTTTTTT.

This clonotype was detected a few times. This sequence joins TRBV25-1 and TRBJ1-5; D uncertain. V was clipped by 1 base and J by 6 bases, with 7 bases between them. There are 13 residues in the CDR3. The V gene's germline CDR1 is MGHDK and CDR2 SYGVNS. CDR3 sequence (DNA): TGTGCCAGCAGTGAATTTTACTCTCAGCCCCAGCATTTT. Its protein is CASSEFYSQPQHF.

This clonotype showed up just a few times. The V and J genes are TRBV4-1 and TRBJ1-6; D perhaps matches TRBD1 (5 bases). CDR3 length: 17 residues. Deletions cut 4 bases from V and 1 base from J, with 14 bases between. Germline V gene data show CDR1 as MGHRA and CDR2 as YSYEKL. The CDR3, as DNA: TGCGCCAGCAGCCTCAGGGACGGCGGTTCCTATAATTCACCCCTCCACTTT. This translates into CASSLRDGGSYNSPLHF.

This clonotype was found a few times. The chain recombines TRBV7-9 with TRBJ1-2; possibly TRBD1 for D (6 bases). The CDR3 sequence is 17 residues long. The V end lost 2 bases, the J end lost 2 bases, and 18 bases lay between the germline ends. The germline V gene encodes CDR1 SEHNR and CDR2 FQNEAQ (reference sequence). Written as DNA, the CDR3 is TGTGCCAGCAGCTTATTGGCGGGGGGGCGCGGAAACTATGGCTACACCTTC. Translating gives CASSLLAGGRGNYGYTF.

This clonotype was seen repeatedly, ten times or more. In DNA form, the CDR3 reads TGTGCCAGCAGTTTACCCCGTTACGGCAACTATGGCTACACCTTC. Its protein is CASSLPRYGNYGYTF. V usage is TRBV27 and J usage is TRBJ1-2; D gene ambiguous. Trimming left V 2 bases short and J 2 bases short, with 12 bases between. The germline V gene encodes CDR1 MNHEY and CDR2 SMNVEV (reference sequence). CDR3 length: 15 residues.

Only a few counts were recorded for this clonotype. The CDR3 sequence is CASSPEETQYF. CDR3 bases: TGTGCCAGCTCACCAGAGGAGACCCAGTACTTC. V gene TRBV18 combines with J gene TRBJ2-5; unclear D gene. Trimming removed 2 bases at V and 5 bases at J, with 3 bases between. This CDR3 contains 11 residues. Germline CDR1 is KGHSH and CDR2 is LQKENI.

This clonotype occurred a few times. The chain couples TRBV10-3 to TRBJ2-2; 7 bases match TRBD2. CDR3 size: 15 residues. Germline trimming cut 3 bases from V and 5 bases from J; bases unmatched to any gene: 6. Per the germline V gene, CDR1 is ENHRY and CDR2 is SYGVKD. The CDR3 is CAISDPGGDTGELFF. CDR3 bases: TGTGCCATCAGTGACCCGGGGGGAGATACCGGGGAGCTGTTTTTT.

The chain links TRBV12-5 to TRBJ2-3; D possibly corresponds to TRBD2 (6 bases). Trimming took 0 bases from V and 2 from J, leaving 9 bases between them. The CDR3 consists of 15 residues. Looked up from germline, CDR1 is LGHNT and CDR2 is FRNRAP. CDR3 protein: CASGLVAGFTDTQYF. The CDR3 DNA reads TGTGCTAGTGGTTTGGTAGCGGGCTTCACAGATACGCAGTATTTT.